This paragraph covers one TCR beta chain sequence. Its antigen remains unknown. This record comes from a study of graft-versus-host responses after intestinal transplantation. Across the study: Multivisceral, liver-intestinal, or isolated intestinal grafts went to recipients. Anti-thymocyte globulin induction was given to all recipients, followed by tacrolimus and steroids for around 3 years.

General observations from the study: Recipient marrow showed GvH clones, some seen first in ileum or blood. Individuals who had graft-donor T cell macrochimerism had allografts that showed high graft-versus-host to host-versus-graft clonal ratios.

Produced via immunoSEQ multiplex PCR; TCRdb's table is partial and in-frame only. The top ten hold 2% to 3% of the sample, which has 65,000 to 90,000 clones, roughly nine tenths seen once. The sequencing here drew on unstimulated CD8+ T cells sorted from spleen or lymph node cells, taken before intestinal transplant. The receptor was isolated from a human donor who received an intestinal transplant.

The CDR3, as DNA: TGTGCCAGCAGCTTGGGGGTCGCAGGGGCACCCTACGAGCAGTACTTC. It specifies CASSLGVAGAPYEQYF. The chain is built from TRBV5-5 and TRBJ2-5, with a weak D call TRBD1 (6 bases). The J call may be incorrect, as the DNA end agrees better with TRBJ2-7. CDR1 and CDR2 from the germline V gene are SGHKS and YYEKEE (reference sequence). CDR3 size: 16 residues.